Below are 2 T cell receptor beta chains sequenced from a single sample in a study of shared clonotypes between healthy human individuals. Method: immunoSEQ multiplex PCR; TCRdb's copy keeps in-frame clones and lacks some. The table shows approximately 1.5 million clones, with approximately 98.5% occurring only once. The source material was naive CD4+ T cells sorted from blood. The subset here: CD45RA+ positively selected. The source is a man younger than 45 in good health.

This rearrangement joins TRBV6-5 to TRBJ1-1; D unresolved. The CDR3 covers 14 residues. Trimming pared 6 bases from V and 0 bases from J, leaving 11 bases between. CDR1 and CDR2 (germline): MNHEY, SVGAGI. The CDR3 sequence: CASRTIGLNTEAFF. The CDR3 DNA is TGTGCCAGCAGAACTATTGGGTTGAACACTGAAGCTTTCTTT.

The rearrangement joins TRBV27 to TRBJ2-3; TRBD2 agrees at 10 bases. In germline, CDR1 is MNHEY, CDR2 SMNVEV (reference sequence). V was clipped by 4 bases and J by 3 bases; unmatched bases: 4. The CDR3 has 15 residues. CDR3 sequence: CASSSPSGRTDTQYF. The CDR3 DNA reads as TGTGCCAGCAGTTCCCCTAGCGGGAGAACAGATACGCAGTATTTT.